This T cell receptor (beta chain) was profiled in a study of human T cells and chemical hapten exposure. From germline, CDR1 is LGHNA and CDR2 YSLEER. V was trimmed by 4 bases and J by 7 bases, leaving 28 bases between them. There are 18 residues in the CDR3. From the RACE reads, TCRdb called clonotypes with MiXCR, one entry per CDR3 protein. The sample holds hundreds of thousands of distinct CDR3 sequences; around 6% are singletons and the top ten take around 6%. Many counts were recorded for this clonotype. Indicated time point: patch test 2, 6 weeks after DPC sensitization. Treatment defined: therapeutic diphenylcyclopropenone sensitization with weekly scalp DPC.

The material sequenced was whole blood, taken in connection with sensitization to the hapten diphenylcyclopropenone (DPC). The V call is TRBV4-3, the J call TRBJ1-2; no firm D call. The sequence was obtained from a woman between 18 and 29 years old with alopecia areata. Some clones in this sample may be carry-over from other donors' samples. The DNA of the CDR3 is TGCGCCAGCAGCCGTTCTGGCGGGAAAAGAACTTTGGCGGGTGGCTACACCTTC. As protein: CASSRSGGKRTLAGGYTF.